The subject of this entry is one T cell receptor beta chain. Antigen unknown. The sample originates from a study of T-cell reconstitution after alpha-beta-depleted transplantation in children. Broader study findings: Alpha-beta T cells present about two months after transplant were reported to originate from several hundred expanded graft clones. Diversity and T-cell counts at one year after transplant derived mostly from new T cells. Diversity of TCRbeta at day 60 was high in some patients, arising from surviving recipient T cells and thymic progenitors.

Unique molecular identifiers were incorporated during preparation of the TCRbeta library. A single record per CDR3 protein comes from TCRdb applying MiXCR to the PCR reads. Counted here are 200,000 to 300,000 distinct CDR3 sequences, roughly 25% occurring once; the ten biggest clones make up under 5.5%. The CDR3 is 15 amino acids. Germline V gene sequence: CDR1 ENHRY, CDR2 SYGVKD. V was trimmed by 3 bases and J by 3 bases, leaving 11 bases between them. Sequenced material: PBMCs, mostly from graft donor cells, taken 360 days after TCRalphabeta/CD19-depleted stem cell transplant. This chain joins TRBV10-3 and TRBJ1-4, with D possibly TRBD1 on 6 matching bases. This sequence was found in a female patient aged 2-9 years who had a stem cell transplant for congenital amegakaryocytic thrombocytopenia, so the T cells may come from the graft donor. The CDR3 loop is CAISDSDSANEKLFF. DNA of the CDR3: TGTGCCATCAGTGACTCGGACAGCGCTAATGAAAAACTGTTTTTT.